Each of the 25 T cell receptor beta chains below was sequenced from the same sample in a study of blood T cell repertoires in COVID-19. The data were produced by immunoSEQ multiplex PCR, yet TCRdb's version contains in-frame clones alone and is incomplete. The sample shows approximately 310,000 clones, about 90% of them seen only once. Material for sequencing was peripheral blood. These receptors all stem from a woman in her 50s who had recovered from COVID-19.

This clone appeared once. CDR3 in DNA: TGTGCCAGCAGCTTGCGTCAGGGGGCCTACGAGCAGTACTTC. The encoded protein is CASSLRQGAYEQYF. The chain has TRBV5-4 and TRBJ2-7, with 7 positions matching TRBD1. Germline assignment: CDR1 SGHNT and CDR2 YYREEE (reference sequence). The CDR3 spans 14 residues. J was trimmed by 2 bases and V by 1 base; bases with no gene match: 3.

J is TRBJ1-2 and V is TRBV2; 8 nucleotides agree with TRBD1. CDR1 and CDR2 from the germline V gene are SNHLY and FYNNEI. V lost 4 bases to trimming and J lost 4 bases; unmatched junction nucleotides: 5. The CDR3 runs to 14 residues. CDR3 in DNA: TGTGCCAGCAGTGTAACCGGGACAGGCTATGGCTACACCTTC. It specifies CASSVTGTGYGYTF.

This clone was recorded once. The chain has TRBV9 and TRBJ2-3; D possibly corresponds to TRBD2 (7 bases). Trimming removed 4 bases at V and 2 bases at J, with 20 bases between. Per germline, CDR1 SGDLS and CDR2 YYNGEE. CDR3 length equals 17 residues. This CDR3 is CASSPRGRGADTDTQYF. CDR3 coding DNA: TGTGCCAGCAGCCCGAGAGGCCGGGGGGCAGACACAGATACGCAGTATTTT.

In DNA form, the CDR3 reads TGTGCCAGCAGTACCCGCGATCAACAGGCAATCGGATTAAAGACCCAGTACTTC. This gives the protein CASSTRDQQAIGLKTQYF. The chain combines TRBV6-2 or TRBV6-3 with TRBJ2-5; tentative D call: TRBD1 (5 bases). Trimming took off 5 bases at V and 6 bases at J, with 28 bases between the two ends. CDR1 and CDR2 from the germline V gene are MNHEY and SVGEGT. The CDR3 loop spans 18 amino acids.

The chain carries TRBV7-2 and TRBJ1-6, with TRBD1 identical over 7 bases. After removal of 5 bases from V and 8 bases from J, the junction contained 6 bases not matched to a gene. The length of the CDR3 is 14 residues. The germline V gene encodes CDR1 SGHTA and CDR2 FQGNSA. CDR3 DNA sequence: TGTGCCAGCAGCCAGGGGGTCCGTTATTCACCCCTCCACTTT. It is translated as CASSQGVRYSPLHF.

The chain has TRBV7-9 and TRBJ2-7; 8 nucleotides agree with TRBD2. The germline gives CDR1 SEHNR, CDR2 FQNEAQ (reference sequence). Losses at the gene ends were 3 bases for V and 0 bases for J; bases not matched to a gene: 7. The CDR3 contains 16 residues. The CDR3 DNA is TGTGCCAGCAGCTTCGGACTAGCCCGAAGCTCCTACGAGCAGTACTTC. Residues: CASSFGLARSSYEQYF.

CDR3 residues: CASSYNGGNEQFF. CDR3 DNA: TGTGCCAGCAGTTACAACGGGGGCAATGAGCAGTTCTTC. The chain has TRBV6-5 and TRBJ2-1; D possibly corresponds to TRBD2 (6 bases). Per the germline V gene, CDR1 is MNHEY and CDR2 is SVGAGI. The CDR3 consists of 13 residues. Trimming shortened V by 2 bases and J by 6 bases, and 8 bases separated the two germline ends.

The V call is TRBV27, the J call TRBJ1-6; possible D gene TRBD1, 5 bases. V shed 6 bases and J shed 7 bases, with 13 bases lying between them. The CDR3 sequence is 14 residues long. Germline V gene sequence: CDR1 MNHEY, CDR2 SMNVEV (reference sequence). This CDR3 reads CASRNGARNSPLHF. In DNA, the CDR3 is TGTGCCAGCAGGAATGGGGCTAGGAATTCACCCCTCCACTTT.

The J gene is TRBJ2-5, the V gene TRBV30; TRBD2 matches at 8 bases. Trimming cost V 0 bases and J 9 bases; bases outside gene matches: 12. The CDR3 is 15 amino acids. The V gene's germline CDR1 is GTSNPN and CDR2 SVGIG (reference sequence). The CDR3 DNA reads as TGTGCCTGGAGTGTATATAGCGGGACTTTGGGAGCCCAGTACTTC. Amino acid sequence: CAWSVYSGTLGAQYF.

As concerns this clone: Additional DNA sequences in this sample encode the identical CDR3. The chain uses TRBV6-5 and TRBJ2-7; the match to TRBD1 covers 7 bases. Germline V gene sequence: CDR1 MNHEY, CDR2 SVGAGI. The V gene end was trimmed by 4 bases and the J gene end by 3 bases; junction bases not matched to a gene: 3. The CDR3 spans 13 residues. CDR3: CASSLTGFYEQYF. The CDR3 DNA reads as TGTGCCAGCAGTTTGACAGGGTTCTACGAGCAGTACTTC.

This chain uses TRBV5-1 with TRBJ1-3; D is unresolved. CDR1 is SGHRS and CDR2 is YFSETQ in the germline V gene. The CDR3 consists of 12 residues. The ends were cut back, 4 bases at V and 7 bases at J, with 9 bases in the middle. CDR3: CASSQDGNTIYF. CDR3 bases: TGCGCCAGCAGCCAAGACGGGAACACCATATATTTT.

The V gene is TRBV10-2, the J gene TRBJ2-2; the match to TRBD1 covers 7 bases. The CDR3 has 13 amino acids. V shed 6 bases, J shed 3 bases, and the junction held 1 base outside the gene matches. Germline-derived CDR1 and CDR2 are WSHSY and SAAADI. The chain's CDR3 is CASRQGDTGELFF. The CDR3 DNA is TGCGCCAGCAGGCAGGGGGACACCGGGGAGCTGTTTTTT.

The V and J genes are TRBV13 and TRBJ2-1, with D perhaps TRBD2 (5 bases). The germline V and J ends were trimmed by 5 bases and 3 bases, with 17 bases remaining between them. This CDR3 is built from 16 residues. Germline CDR1 PRHDT, CDR2 FYEKMQ (reference sequence). CDR3 coding DNA: TGTGCCAGCAGCCCCCCTTTGGGGAGTCACTACAATGAGCAGTTCTTC. Amino acid sequence: CASSPPLGSHYNEQFF.

This clone was recorded once. The genes are TRBV19 and TRBJ1-5; D gene ambiguous. In germline, CDR1 is LNHDA, CDR2 SQIVND (reference sequence). Trimming took 11 bases from V and 0 from J, leaving 14 bases between them. This CDR3 is built from 14 residues. CDR3 coding DNA: TGTGCCGGGCCTTACCGATATAGCAATCAGCCCCAGCATTTT. Translating gives CAGPYRYSNQPQHF.

The chain couples TRBV7-8 to TRBJ2-5; 9 bases are a match to TRBD2. The germline gives CDR1 SGHVS, CDR2 FQNEAQ. V was clipped by 1 base and J by 4 bases; unmatched bases: 7. This CDR3 is 16 amino acids long. CDR3 protein: CASSLDRRGGLETQYF. The CDR3 DNA reads as TGTGCCAGCAGCTTAGATCGGCGGGGGGGTTTAGAGACCCAGTACTTC.

The chain recombines TRBV3-1 (or the pseudogene TRBV3-2) with TRBJ2-3, with 7 bases matching TRBD2. CDR1 LGHDT and CDR2 YNNKEL come from the germline V gene (reference sequence). This CDR3 has 15 residues. V dropped 1 base and J dropped 2; count of bases not matched to a gene: 3. CDR3 nucleotides: TGTGCCAGCAGCCAAGTTCTAGCGGTCACAGATACGCAGTATTTT. Protein sequence: CASSQVLAVTDTQYF.

The gene calls are TRBV11-2 and TRBJ1-2, with unresolved D. Germline CDR1 reads SGHAT; CDR2 reads FQNNGV. V was pared by 5 bases and J by 4 bases, with 8 bases between. The CDR3 length is 12 residues. CDR3 nucleotides: TGTGCCAGCAGCGAGAGGTCCTATGGCTACACCTTC. It translates to CASSERSYGYTF.

The CDR3 region has the DNA TGCGCCAGCAGCTTGGACATTAACTATGGCTACACCTTC. Translating gives CASSLDINYGYTF. The chain combines TRBV5-1 with TRBJ1-2; D is unresolved. In germline, CDR1 is SGHRS, CDR2 YFSETQ. The V gene lost 0 bases and the J gene lost 1 base, with 4 bases spanning the gap. This CDR3 has 13 amino acids.

Regarding this clone: The same CDR3 also results from other DNA sequences found in this sample. This chain connects TRBV7-2 to TRBJ1-2; D call uncertain. Trimming cost V 1 base and J 8 bases, with 8 bases left between them. Germline loops: CDR1 SGHTA, CDR2 FQGNSA. The CDR3 is 12 residues long. Written as DNA, the CDR3 is TGTGCCAGCAGCTTAGGAGGGCGCGGCTACACCTTC. Protein sequence: CASSLGGRGYTF. Using reference TRBV7-2 and TRBJ1-2 for the parts outside the CDR3, the full variable domain is GAGVSQSPSNKVTEKGKDVELRCDPISGHTALYWYRQSLGQGLEFLIYFQGNSAPDKSGLPSDRFSAERTGGSVSTLTIQRTQQEDSAVYLCASSLGGRGYTFGSGTRLTVV.

This chain joins TRBV19 and TRBJ2-7; D might be TRBD1 (6 bases). The V end lost 6 bases, the J end lost 1 base, and 10 bases lay between the germline ends. The CDR3 has 13 amino acids. Per the germline V gene, CDR1 is LNHDA and CDR2 is SQIVND (reference sequence). CDR3 nucleotide sequence: TGTGCCAGTAGGGACAGCTCATCCTACGAGCAGTACTTC. This translates into CASRDSSSYEQYF.

The chain couples TRBV19 to TRBJ2-3; 7 nucleotides agree with TRBD2. The CDR3 extends over 18 amino acids. With 0 bases clipped from V and 0 bases from J, the junction kept 9 bases outside the gene matches. Germline loops: CDR1 LNHDA, CDR2 SQIVND (reference sequence). The CDR3 sequence is CASSIDLAEDPSTDTQYF. The CDR3 region has the DNA TGTGCCAGTAGTATAGATCTAGCGGAGGACCCTAGCACAGATACGCAGTATTTT.

V gene TRBV7-2 combines with J gene TRBJ2-7; the match to TRBD2 covers 8 bases. Trimming removed 6 bases from V and 5 bases from J; junction bases left unmatched: 15. The germline V gene encodes CDR1 SGHTA and CDR2 FQGNSA. This CDR3 spans 16 amino acids. For the CDR3, the DNA is TGTGCCAGCAGATTGCCAGGACTAGCTGGTTCACACGAGCAGTACTTC. Translated, it gives CASRLPGLAGSHEQYF.

The J gene is TRBJ1-2, the V gene TRBV7-9; 7 bases agree with TRBD1. The germline gives CDR1 SEHNR, CDR2 FQNEAQ (reference sequence). This CDR3 has 15 amino acids. Losses at the gene ends were 5 bases for V and 4 bases for J; bases not matched to a gene: 10. CDR3 protein: CASSPAIGDSYGYTF. For the CDR3, the DNA is TGTGCCAGCAGCCCAGCTATTGGGGACAGCTATGGCTACACCTTC. Supplemented by reference TRBV7-9 and TRBJ1-2, the full variable domain reads DTGVSQNPRHKITKRGQNVTFRCDPISEHNRLYWYRQTLGQGPEFLTYFQNEAQLEKSRLLSDRFSAERPKGSFSTLEIQRTEQGDSAMYLCASSPAIGDSYGYTFGSGTRLTVV.

This CDR3 reads CASSLAGTSGRAGELFF. The CDR3 coding sequence is TGTGCCAGCAGCTTGGCCGGGACTAGCGGGAGGGCCGGGGAGCTGTTTTTT. V and J are TRBV5-5 and TRBJ2-2, with 16 bases matching TRBD2. Germline V gene sequence: CDR1 SGHKS, CDR2 YYEKEE (reference sequence). The CDR3 is made up of 17 amino acids. V shed 0 bases and J 6 bases; nucleotides not matched to a gene: 2.

The chain is built from TRBV3-1 (or the pseudogene TRBV3-2) and TRBJ2-3, with TRBD1 identical over 7 bases. The CDR3 is 15 residues long. V was clipped by 5 bases and J by 2 bases; unmatched bases: 7. CDR1 is LGHDT, CDR2 YNNKEL, per germline (reference sequence). DNA for the CDR3: TGTGCCAGCAGCTCGAGGGGGCTTTACACAGATACGCAGTATTTT. The encoded protein is CASSSRGLYTDTQYF.